A selection of T cell receptor beta chains follows, all from one sample in a study of blood T cell repertoires in COVID-19. Produced via immunoSEQ multiplex PCR; TCRdb's table is partial and in-frame only. The top ten clones hold 7.8% of a sample with roughly 570,000 clones, roughly nine tenths of them seen once. Sequencing was performed on peripheral blood. The receptors derive from a woman aged 45-65 years with COVID-19, enrolled during active disease. Each CDR3 is given with its conserved first and last residue. The D gene is left open where the match is weak.

V,D,CDR3
TRBV5-1,TRBD2,CASSLDASGGPEQFF
TRBV12-5,TRBD2,CASGASLAGGPRAKNIQYF
TRBV24-1,TRBD1,CATSWGTGTIYF
TRBV20-1,TRBD2,CSASRLAGAQETQYF
TRBV29-1,.,CSAARSGVGGELFF
TRBV11-2,.,CASSLDPQVYEQYF
TRBV5-4,.,CASSLGQGMGGYTF
TRBV5-4,TRBD1,CASRPGTGWVGYTF
TRBV5-1,TRBD1,CASSFLMTGGLKGSPLHF
TRBV28,.,CASSPPRASPLHF
TRBV2,TRBD1,CASSEHRGAVQPQHF
TRBV24-1,TRBD2,CATSDFSGGTPDEQFF
TRBV7-2,.,CASSYQGKNSPLHF
TRBV2,TRBD2,CASTGPFGGTYEQYF
TRBV11-2,.,CASSGRVGREAGELFF
TRBV9,TRBD2,CASSVASGGGAPTDTQYF
TRBV2,TRBD1,CASTSKGTANTEAFF
TRBV6-5,TRBD2,CASSLLGGVIQYF
TRBV28,TRBD1,CASSSDRGDGYTF
TRBV20-1,.,CRGVGGAEAFF
TRBV25-1,.,CASFGYANEQFF
TRBV7-9,TRBD2,CASSFWLAGSWGDTDTQYF
TRBV18,.,CASSPPGRDRRYEQYF
TRBV24-1,.,CATSDAFTVQYF
TRBV28,TRBD1,CASSFLRTGATNTEAFF
TRBV6-2/TRBV6-3,TRBD2,CASSVFSPSGGLYNEQFF
TRBV4-2,.,CASSQDGAGLTF
TRBV19,TRBD1,CASSIYLGTGYTNYGYTF
TRBV7-2,.,CASSFGDSWETQYF
TRBV7-2,.,CASSLAGTVGGETQYF
TRBV29-1,TRBD1,CSAGTGGETQYF
TRBV2,TRBD1,CAGRAGGPDTQYF
TRBV9,TRBD2,CASSAADGRGAQETQYF
TRBV9,.,CASSSGDTQYF
TRBV24-1,.,CATSAAGGWYGYTF
TRBV3-1/TRBV3-2,.,CASSQGGLTYEQYF
TRBV11-1,TRBD2,CASSLEPSGAGNEQFF
TRBV2,.,CASGGGASADTQYF
TRBV7-9,.,CASSSPGYEQYF
TRBV24-1,.,CATSVLQGNYGYTF
TRBV5-1,.,CASSLEVRPWELFF
TRBV30,TRBD1,CAWTSTGPGNSPLHF
TRBV10-3,.,CAITSGVEQPQHF
TRBV3-1/TRBV3-2,TRBD2,CASTRSGGKTYEQYF
TRBV24-1,.,CATGGELNNEQFF
TRBV3-1/TRBV3-2,.,CASSQPNRAQETQYF
TRBV24-1,TRBD1,CATSFLGTVTGELFF
TRBV18,.,CASSPTGESGEQYF
TRBV6-2/TRBV6-3,.,CASSHGGRRSGNTIYF
TRBV5-1,TRBD1,CASSLDPDRGPGGYTF